The next 26 T cell receptor beta chains were all read from a single sample in a study of blood T cell repertoires in COVID-19. Assay used: immunoSEQ multiplex PCR; TCRdb lists only in-frame clones, some missing. The data show fewer than 200,000 clones, with more than 80% seen just once and more than 9.5% held by the top ten. Sequencing input: peripheral blood. The receptors come from a woman aged 40 to 50 with COVID-19, enrolled during active disease.

The chain uses TRBV6-1 and TRBJ1-1; D call uncertain. Per germline, CDR1 MNHNS and CDR2 SASEGT. Trimming pared 1 base from V and 8 bases from J, leaving 11 bases between. This CDR3 is 13 amino acids long. CDR3 amino acids: CASSEVLRGEAFF. The CDR3 region has the DNA TGTGCCAGCAGTGAAGTTTTAAGAGGAGAAGCTTTCTTT.

In its sample, this clone was seen a few times. CDR3 region: CASSPDRGHLNEQFF. As DNA, the CDR3 is TGTGCCAGCAGCCCGGACAGGGGGCACCTCAATGAGCAGTTCTTC. The chain combines TRBV7-9 with TRBJ2-1, with 11 nucleotides matching TRBD1. This CDR3 is 15 amino acids long. After removal of 5 bases from V and 6 bases from J, the junction contained 6 bases not matched to a gene. Germline assignment: CDR1 SEHNR and CDR2 FQNEAQ (reference sequence).

V is TRBV19 and J is TRBJ1-4; TRBD1 agrees at 7 bases. This CDR3 comprises 15 residues. V trimming: 5 bases; J trimming: 3 bases; junction bases outside the gene matches: 6. Germline lookup yields CDR1 LNHDA and CDR2 SQIVND (reference sequence). The CDR3 coding sequence is TGTGCCAGTAGTGGGTACGGGACAGCTAATGAAAAACTGTTTTTT. Translated, it gives CASSGYGTANEKLFF.

The rearrangement joins TRBV30 to TRBJ2-5, with 10 positions matching TRBD2. Germline loops: CDR1 GTSNPN, CDR2 SVGIG (reference sequence). CDR3 length: 14 amino acids. Unmatched junction bases numbered 4, after V lost 2 bases and J lost 4 bases. The CDR3 spells CAWSSGGAVETQYF. CDR3 DNA sequence: TGTGCCTGGAGTAGCGGGGGGGCCGTAGAGACCCAGTACTTC.

The gene calls are TRBV19 and TRBJ1-1, with a possible D match to TRBD1 (5 bases). The V end was cut by 0 bases, the J end by 1 base, with 9 bases between. This CDR3 contains 15 residues. The germline gives CDR1 LNHDA, CDR2 SQIVND (reference sequence). The CDR3 DNA reads as TGTGCCAGTAGTATAGAGCGGGGGACGAACACTGAAGCTTTCTTT. Its translation: CASSIERGTNTEAFF.

V usage is TRBV5-4 and J usage is TRBJ1-4, with 12 bases matching TRBD1. CDR3 length: 13 amino acids. The germline V gene encodes CDR1 SGHNT and CDR2 YYREEE (reference sequence). CDR3 DNA: TGTGCTACCGGCGGGACAGGGGGCCTAAAACTGTTTTTT. This gives the protein CATGGTGGLKLFF.

This clone was counted a single time. The genes are TRBV24-1 and TRBJ2-1; 10 nucleotides align to TRBD1. The length of the CDR3 is 15 residues. With 7 bases clipped from V and 7 bases from J, the junction kept 9 bases outside the gene matches. Germline lookup yields CDR1 KGHDR and CDR2 SFDVKD. The CDR3 coding sequence is TGTGCCACCAGCGTTCCCGGGACAGGGGATAATGAGCAGTTCTTC. Residues: CATSVPGTGDNEQFF.

The chain has TRBV11-2 and TRBJ1-1; no clear D. This CDR3 is 12 amino acids long. Germline loops: CDR1 SGHAT, CDR2 FQNNGV. V was pared by 1 base and J by 4 bases, with 4 bases between. The CDR3 is CASSLGATEAFF. CDR3 DNA sequence: TGTGCCAGCAGCTTAGGGGCCACTGAAGCTTTCTTT.

The rearrangement joins TRBV3-1 (or the pseudogene TRBV3-2) to TRBJ2-3; 7 bases are a match to TRBD2. The CDR3 is 15 amino acids. Germline CDR1 and CDR2: LGHDT and YNNKEL (reference sequence). The ends lost 2 bases at V and 3 bases at J; junction bases unmatched: 5. The CDR3 nucleotides read TGTGCCAGCAGCCAAACCTGGGGGGGGACAGATACGCAGTATTTT. This encodes CASSQTWGGTDTQYF.

The chain employs TRBV7-9 and TRBJ2-2; 8 nucleotides agree with TRBD1. V lost 5 bases, J lost 8 bases, and 10 bases stayed unmatched. Germline lookup yields CDR1 SEHNR and CDR2 FQNEAQ (reference sequence). The CDR3 runs to 15 residues. CDR3 amino acids: CASSPGGTGSGELFF. In nucleotides, the CDR3 is TGTGCCAGCAGCCCCGGTGGGACAGGATCAGGGGAGCTGTTTTTT.

CDR3 sequence reads: CASSSTTGIYGKLFF. In nucleotides, the CDR3 is TGTGCCAGCAGTTCGACGACAGGGATCTACGGAAAACTGTTTTTT. This chain joins TRBV27 and TRBJ1-4; the match to TRBD1 covers 7 bases. The CDR3 extends over 15 amino acids. Trimming took 4 bases from V and 10 from J; bases not matched to a gene: 12. Germline V gene sequence: CDR1 MNHEY, CDR2 SMNVEV (reference sequence).

The rearrangement links TRBV28 to TRBJ1-2; 9 bases match TRBD1. Germline values: CDR1 MDHEN, CDR2 SYDVKM. The CDR3 length is 13 residues. V shed 7 bases and J 7 bases; nucleotides not matched to a gene: 7. The CDR3 DNA reads TGTGCCAGCAACAGGGGGCTGGGCTCTGGCTACACCTTC. It yields the protein CASNRGLGSGYTF.

This clone came up once. The chain uses TRBV30 and TRBJ2-7; D is undetermined. The germline CDR1 and CDR2 sequences are GTSNPN and SVGIG (reference sequence). CDR3 length equals 11 residues. V was shortened by 4 bases and J by 0 bases, with 4 bases between the two germline ends. This CDR3 reads CAWTSSYEQYF. CDR3 bases: TGTGCCTGGACTAGCTCCTACGAGCAGTACTTC.

V is TRBV6-1 and J is TRBJ2-7, with D possibly matching TRBD2 (6 bases). The length of the CDR3 is 15 residues. Germline CDR1 reads MNHNS; CDR2 reads SASEGT. V was pared by 1 base and J by 0 bases, with 10 bases between. The CDR3 protein is CASSEVGLSSYEQYV. In DNA form, the CDR3 reads TGTGCCAGCAGTGAAGTGGGACTCAGCTCCTACGAGCAGTACGTC.

A remark on this clone: At the DNA level, this CDR3 is encoded by other sequences in the same sample as well. The chain combines TRBV7-9 with TRBJ1-2; D remains ambiguous. Germline CDR1 and CDR2: SEHNR and FQNEAQ (reference sequence). The CDR3 sequence is 13 residues long. V was trimmed by 1 base and J by 2 bases, leaving 5 bases between them. CDR3 region: CASSLGQNYGYTF. Here the CDR3 DNA reads TGTGCCAGCAGCTTAGGCCAGAACTATGGCTACACCTTC.

The CDR3 DNA reads as TGTGCCAGCAGTCCCCCTCGGGGAGACACCATATATTTT. It encodes CASSPPRGDTIYF. The chain couples TRBV28 to TRBJ1-3; D not resolved. V lost 5 bases and J 8 bases, leaving 13 bases between the germline ends. In germline, CDR1 is MDHEN, CDR2 SYDVKM. This CDR3 is 13 amino acids long.

The chain has TRBV9 and TRBJ2-1; possible D gene TRBD1, 6 bases. With 4 bases removed from V and 0 bases from J, the gap between germline ends came to 14 bases. Germline V CDR1 and CDR2: SGDLS, YYNGEE. The CDR3 totals 16 residues. The CDR3 region has the DNA TGTGCCAGCAGCCCTACGGACAGTTTCTCCTACAATGAGCAGTTCTTC. Protein product: CASSPTDSFSYNEQFF.

J is TRBJ2-7 and V is TRBV10-1; D gene uncertain. There are 12 residues in the CDR3. Germline V lookup: CDR1 WNHNN, CDR2 SYGVQD (reference sequence). Trimming shortened V by 2 bases and J by 3 bases, and 5 bases separated the two germline ends. The CDR3 coding sequence is TGCGCCAGCAGTGAGAACAGCTACGAGCAGTACTTC. Encoded protein: CASSENSYEQYF.

The chain couples TRBV3-1 (or the pseudogene TRBV3-2) to TRBJ2-3, with TRBD2 matching over 8 bases. CDR1 and CDR2 from the germline V gene are LGHDT and YNNKEL (reference sequence). The ends lost 3 bases at V and 6 bases at J; junction bases unmatched: 8. The CDR3 length is 15 residues. The CDR3: CASSHAREGRDTQYF. CDR3 in DNA: TGTGCCAGCAGCCACGCTCGGGAGGGCCGGGATACGCAGTATTTT.

This chain uses TRBV5-4 with TRBJ1-2; tentatively, D is TRBD1 (5 bases). The CDR3 has 12 amino acids. Trimming stripped 6 bases from V and 7 bases from J, with 13 bases between. Per the germline V gene, CDR1 is SGHNT and CDR2 is YYREEE (reference sequence). CDR3: CASTTPGFGYTF. Written as DNA, the CDR3 is TGTGCCAGCACCACTCCAGGGTTTGGCTACACCTTC.

The genes are TRBV5-6 and TRBJ1-2, with D uncertain. Trimming cost V 0 bases and J 1 base, with 10 bases left between them. This CDR3 has 15 residues. Germline V gives CDR1 SGHDT, CDR2 YYEEEE. The CDR3 nucleotides are TGTGCCAGCAGCTTGGAAGATACTATTAACTATGGCTACACCTTC. Translation gives CASSLEDTINYGYTF.

This rearrangement joins TRBV7-8 to TRBJ1-1; D may be TRBD1 (5 bases). The germline V gene encodes CDR1 SGHVS and CDR2 FQNEAQ. V lost 5 bases and J 5 bases, leaving 15 bases between the germline ends. The CDR3 sequence is 14 residues long. Here the CDR3 DNA reads TGTGCCAGCAGCCGTACCGAGGGGAGGACTGAAGCTTTCTTT. This encodes CASSRTEGRTEAFF.

This chain uses TRBV3-1 (or the pseudogene TRBV3-2) with TRBJ1-4; TRBD1 agrees at 8 bases. CDR1 and CDR2 from the germline V gene are LGHDT and YNNKEL (reference sequence). The CDR3 covers 16 residues. J gave up 4 bases and V 1 base, and 5 bases lay outside the gene matches. The chain's CDR3 is CASSQAGTGGNEKLFF. CDR3 in DNA: TGTGCCAGCAGCCAAGCCGGGACAGGCGGTAATGAAAAACTGTTTTTT.

The chain carries TRBV19 and TRBJ2-1, with 10 bases lining up with TRBD2. V dropped 7 bases and J dropped 0; count of bases not matched to a gene: 6. The CDR3 extends over 16 amino acids. Germline V gene data show CDR1 as LNHDA and CDR2 as SQIVND (reference sequence). The CDR3 coding sequence is TGTGCCAGTAAGGCGACTAGCGGGTTCTCCTACAATGAGCAGTTCTTC. This gives the protein CASKATSGFSYNEQFF.

This sequence joins TRBV6-5 and TRBJ1-5; possibly TRBD1 for D (5 bases). Trimming pared 7 bases from V and 2 bases from J, leaving 12 bases between. The germline V gene encodes CDR1 MNHEY and CDR2 SVGAGI. CDR3 length: 14 amino acids. CDR3 DNA sequence: TGTGCCAGCACCGCGGACAACGGCAATCAGCCCCAGCATTTT. Its translation is CASTADNGNQPQHF.

The chain carries TRBV4-1 and TRBJ1-1; the D is unclear. The CDR3 runs 13 residues. Trimming removed 6 bases at V and 3 bases at J, with 11 bases between. Germline V lookup: CDR1 MGHRA, CDR2 YSYEKL. CDR3 residues: CASSTLEDTEAFF. The CDR3 region has the DNA TGCGCCAGCAGTACCCTAGAGGACACTGAAGCTTTCTTT.